These T cell receptor beta chains were read from a single sample in a study of metastatic and nonmetastatic thyroid tumors. TCRdb re-called the PCR reads with MiXCR. The sample yields fewer than 100,000 clones, about 15% seen once. The material sequenced was blood. Source of these receptors: a female donor with papillary thyroid cancer or a benign thyroid nodule (not recorded which). Some clones in this sample may be carry-over from other donors' samples. CDR3s include the opening cysteine and the closing phenylalanine or tryptophan. Each record gives: V gene, J gene, CDR3 protein.

v_call: TRBV2; j_call: TRBJ2-7; cdr3_aa: CASSEAFGRAYEQYF
v_call: TRBV20-1; j_call: TRBJ2-2; cdr3_aa: CSAPNPYRDQNTGELFF
v_call: TRBV7-9; j_call: TRBJ2-7; cdr3_aa: CASSLTGQGYEQYF
v_call: TRBV6-9; j_call: TRBJ2-3; cdr3_aa: CASRGGRDTDTQYF
v_call: TRBV6-2/TRBV6-3; j_call: TRBJ1-4; cdr3_aa: CASSSTGGGNEKLFF
v_call: TRBV6-1; j_call: TRBJ1-6; cdr3_aa: CASSERDSPLHF
v_call: TRBV10-3; j_call: TRBJ1-1; cdr3_aa: CAITTGRGGTEAFF
v_call: TRBV24-1; j_call: TRBJ2-2; cdr3_aa: CATSGYGGPNTGELFF
v_call: TRBV7-8; j_call: TRBJ1-1; cdr3_aa: CASSLKFDQPGAFF
v_call: TRBV16; j_call: TRBJ1-1; cdr3_aa: CASSPLGTPPGVTEAFF
v_call: TRBV29-1; j_call: TRBJ1-2; cdr3_aa: CSVGVTGSYGYTF
v_call: TRBV6-1; j_call: TRBJ2-7; cdr3_aa: CASTLGPSGGPEQYF
v_call: TRBV2; j_call: TRBJ2-5; cdr3_aa: CASRFPGTGRKETQYF
v_call: TRBV20-1; j_call: TRBJ1-1; cdr3_aa: CSARFAGLNTEAFF
v_call: TRBV28; j_call: TRBJ1-5; cdr3_aa: CASSPGFVEQINSNQPQHF
v_call: TRBV10-3; j_call: TRBJ2-7; cdr3_aa: CAISVRGVYEQYF
v_call: TRBV30; j_call: TRBJ1-1; cdr3_aa: CAWSATANTEAFF
v_call: TRBV11-1; j_call: TRBJ2-3; cdr3_aa: CASSLIVGVSTDTQYF
v_call: TRBV19; j_call: TRBJ1-6; cdr3_aa: CASSRSPQGNRGNSPLHF
v_call: TRBV2; j_call: TRBJ2-3; cdr3_aa: CASRASRVGADTQYF
v_call: TRBV5-1; j_call: TRBJ2-2; cdr3_aa: CASILWKGISTGELFF
v_call: TRBV20-1; j_call: TRBJ2-7; cdr3_aa: CSAWQRGSTYEQYF
v_call: TRBV14; j_call: TRBJ1-2; cdr3_aa: CASSFGTGVNGYTF
v_call: TRBV11-2; j_call: TRBJ2-7; cdr3_aa: CASSLDVALDQYF
v_call: TRBV6-1; j_call: TRBJ2-2; cdr3_aa: CASSEDLAGANTGDLFF
v_call: TRBV9; j_call: TRBJ2-7; cdr3_aa: CASSRQVLAYERYF
v_call: TRBV11-2; j_call: TRBJ1-4; cdr3_aa: CASRSDRGFNEKLFF
v_call: TRBV30; j_call: TRBJ1-6; cdr3_aa: CAYNSPLHF
v_call: TRBV19; j_call: TRBJ2-7; cdr3_aa: CASSSPGQSYEQYF
v_call: TRBV28; j_call: TRBJ2-7; cdr3_aa: CASRSGQNSYEQYF
v_call: TRBV10-2; j_call: TRBJ1-2; cdr3_aa: CASSESVWGLNTF
v_call: TRBV28; j_call: TRBJ2-2; cdr3_aa: CASSQGYGELFF
v_call: TRBV5-6; j_call: TRBJ2-5; cdr3_aa: CASSLSSAHGTALRGTQYF
v_call: TRBV4-2; j_call: TRBJ2-5; cdr3_aa: CASSGQGQETQYF
v_call: TRBV20-1; j_call: TRBJ2-7; cdr3_aa: CSALHVTGGKYEQYF
v_call: TRBV9; j_call: TRBJ1-4; cdr3_aa: CASSPLRARGEKLFF
v_call: TRBV6-1; j_call: TRBJ1-2; cdr3_aa: CASSFRQGSGYTF
v_call: TRBV19; j_call: TRBJ2-1; cdr3_aa: CASSFPWLHNEQFF
v_call: TRBV6-2/TRBV6-3; j_call: TRBJ1-6; cdr3_aa: CASSTDGAGSPINF
v_call: TRBV6-1; j_call: TRBJ1-1; cdr3_aa: CASSTQLRAFF
v_call: TRBV28; j_call: TRBJ1-6; cdr3_aa: CASRPGQGGSPLHF
v_call: TRBV20-1; j_call: TRBJ2-1; cdr3_aa: CSARDSGAGNEQFF
v_call: TRBV7-6; j_call: TRBJ2-3; cdr3_aa: CASSLGLAGGPDLDTQYF